This T cell receptor (beta chain) originates from a study of T cells expressing NK-cell markers. Study overall: Sorted CD3+CD56-NKG2C+, CD3+CD56+NKG2C- and CD3+CD56+NKG2C+ T cells were the source of the TCR beta repertoires. Of eight sequenced donors, seven were HCMV-seropositive and one HCMV-seronegative.

Using the 5' RACE reads, TCRdb records one entry per CDR3 protein without DNA. This sample's table reports a few hundred thousand distinct CDR3 sequences. A note on this clonotype: Its antigen is as yet unknown.

This CDR3 contains 16 residues. Germline V lookup: CDR1 LGHDT, CDR2 YNNKEL (reference sequence). Findings and caveats of the study: Whether expanded NKG2C+ T cell clones were HCMV-specific remained unclear.

This receptor was identified in a man between 18 and 35 years old in good health. The chain carries TRBV3-1 and TRBJ2-7; checking the TCRdb D call of TRBD2 is not possible without DNA. Sequenced material: blood T cells: a sorted CD56 or NKG2C T cell subset, CD4+ or CD8+ T cells, or bulk PBMC T cells (not recorded which). The CDR3: CASSQILGGSKYEQYF.